A single TCR beta chain is shown here with its context. Its antigen is unknown. TCRdb re-called the reads through MiXCR, storing one row per CDR3 protein. The repertoire consists of 400,000 to 600,000 distinct CDR3 sequences, with about 42% occurring once and the leading ten covering about two fifths. The data derive from a study of T cell repertoires in cytomegalovirus infection. General study results and limits: Predominance within the ex vivo response was attributable to HLA-C-restricted CMV-specific TCR beta clonotypes. Identification of carriers of CMV plus the relevant HLA was performed using cumulative public TCR beta family frequency.

The CDR3 contains 13 residues. Germline values: CDR1 SGHNT, CDR2 YENEEA. V was clipped by 8 bases and J by 4 bases, with 12 bases between them. This chain links TRBV11-3 with TRBJ1-3; a weak D match, TRBD1 (6 bases). This receptor was obtained from a human donor in good health (CMV status not recorded). Some clones in this sample may be carry-over from other donors' samples. This specimen consisted of cultured PBMCs, obtained from culture after CMV antigen stimulation. The CDR3 DNA sequence: TGTGCCAGCGCCCGGGGGCCGGGAAACACCATATATTTT. Its protein is CASARGPGNTIYF. The whole variable domain, filled in from reference TRBV11-3 and TRBJ1-3, reads EAGVVQSPRYKIIEKKQPVAFWCNPISGHNTLYWYLQNLGQGPELLIRYENEEAVDDSQLPKDRFSAERLKGVDSTLKIQPAELGDSAVYLCASARGPGNTIYFGEGSWLTVV.